These T cell receptor beta chains were read from a single sample in a study of T cell repertoires in cytomegalovirus infection. Antigens of these TCRs are unknown. TCRdb redid the calling of the reads with MiXCR, one entry per CDR3 protein. The repertoire holds roughly 350,000 distinct CDR3 sequences, just under 35% seen once, with roughly 14% in the top ten. The sequencing used cultured PBMCs, collected from culture after CMV antigen stimulation. Source of these receptors: a human donor in good health (CMV status not recorded). Some clones in this sample may be carry-over from other donors' samples. The CDR3 runs from the conserved cysteine through the conserved F or W. The D gene is left open where the match is weak. Size values are once, few and many counts, or a class for expanded clones, and some rows have none.

abundance,j_gene,v_gene,d_gene,CDR3nt,CDR3aa
.,TRBJ1-1,TRBV5-1,.,TGCGCCAGCAGCTTTGCAGGGCGCAGGGGACACACTGAAGCTTTCTTT,CASSFAGRRGHTEAFF
.,TRBJ1-3,TRBV2,.,TGTGCCAGCAGTGAAGCAACTGGAAACACCATATATTTT,CASSEATGNTIYF
.,TRBJ2-1,TRBV20-1,.,TGCAGTGCTAGAGGCGGGTTCTCCTACAATGAGCAGTTCTTC,CSARGGFSYNEQFF
.,TRBJ2-3,TRBV7-2,TRBD2,TGTGCCAGCAGCATAACACTAGCGGGAGGGAACACAGATACGCAGTATTTT,CASSITLAGGNTDTQYF
.,TRBJ2-3,TRBV19,.,TGTGCCAGTAAACCGACGAGAACCACAGATACGCAGTATTTT,CASKPTRTTDTQYF
few,TRBJ2-5,TRBV10-3,.,TGTGCCATCAGTGAGGGGGGGGCCTGGGGGGCCCAGTACTTC,CAISEGGAWGAQYF
.,TRBJ2-7,TRBV7-6,.,TGTGCCAGCAGCCTAATGGGTGGCGAGCAGTACTTC,CASSLMGGEQYF
.,TRBJ2-1,TRBV4-1,TRBD2,TGCGCCAGCAGCCACGGGACTAGAGGCTCCTCCTACAATGAGCAGTTCTTC,CASSHGTRGSSYNEQFF
many,TRBJ1-2,TRBV12-3/TRBV12-4,.,TGTGCCAGCAGTTTAGAGGGCAGGGGATCGGGCTACACCTTC,CASSLEGRGSGYTF
.,TRBJ2-1,TRBV6-5,.,TGTGCCAGCAAGAACGAGGCGGAGCAGTTCTTC,CASKNEAEQFF
.,TRBJ1-1,TRBV29-1,.,TGCAGCGTTGGCGGGGGTATAATGGAAGCTTTCTTT,CSVGGGIMEAFF
few,TRBJ2-7,TRBV5-6,TRBD2,TGTGCCAGCAGCCCTCCGGGACTAGCGACACCCTACTCCTACGAGCAGTACTTC,CASSPPGLATPYSYEQYF
few,TRBJ2-1,TRBV6-1,TRBD2,TGTGCCAGCAGCCCCCAAGCGGGACTTCCGGATGAGCAGTTCTTC,CASSPQAGLPDEQFF
.,TRBJ1-3,TRBV15,TRBD1,TGTGCCACCAGCAGACGACAGGGGTCCGGAAACACCATATATTTT,CATSRRQGSGNTIYF
once,TRBJ2-1,TRBV6-2/TRBV6-3,.,TGTGCCAGCAGTTCAGGGGACATCTGGAGGGATGAGCAGTTCTTC,CASSSGDIWRDEQFF
.,TRBJ2-1,TRBV25-1,.,TGTGCCAGCAGTGGAAAGGGTTCGGGTGAGCAGTTCTTC,CASSGKGSGEQFF
many,TRBJ2-7,TRBV7-8,TRBD2,TGTGCCAGCAGCTCCGACCTAGCGGGAGGGACCTACGAGCAGTACTTC,CASSSDLAGGTYEQYF
few,TRBJ1-2,TRBV6-2/TRBV6-3,TRBD1,TGTGCCAGCAGTTACTCCGGGACAGCTAACTATGGCTACACCTTC,CASSYSGTANYGYTF
.,TRBJ2-1,TRBV11-2,TRBD1,TGTGCCAGCAGGCCTTACCGGGGACAGGGGGCCAATGAGCAGTTCTTC,CASRPYRGQGANEQFF
.,TRBJ1-3,TRBV7-8,.,TGTGCCAGCAGCCCAAGGGACGGATTCTCTGGAAACACCATATATTTT,CASSPRDGFSGNTIYF
.,TRBJ2-7,TRBV12-3/TRBV12-4,.,TGTGCCAGCAGCCCGACCCAGGTCGGTCAGGGCGAGCAGTACTTC,CASSPTQVGQGEQYF
.,TRBJ1-2,TRBV30,TRBD1,TGTGCCTGGAACAAGGACAGGGTTTCATATGGCTACACCTTC,CAWNKDRVSYGYTF
once,TRBJ2-5,TRBV7-9,TRBD1,TGTGCCAGCAAGCCAAACCCGACAGGGCGCGGGGAGACCCAGTACTTC,CASKPNPTGRGETQYF
.,TRBJ2-1,TRBV7-2,.,TGTGCCAGCAGCCCCCAGGGGGGGCTTTCGGGCGAGCAGTTCTTC,CASSPQGGLSGEQFF
few,TRBJ2-7,TRBV7-2,TRBD2,TGTGCCAGCAGTTCGATTACCCTAGCGGGAGGCAACGAGCAGTACTTC,CASSSITLAGGNEQYF
.,TRBJ1-6,TRBV7-9,TRBD1,TGTGCCAGCAGCACGTACAGGGGGCCCCGGACGGATTCACCCCTCCACTTT,CASSTYRGPRTDSPLHF
many,TRBJ2-1,TRBV7-8,TRBD2,TGTGCCAGCCAACGGCGGGAGTACAATGAGCAGTTCTTC,CASQRREYNEQFF
.,TRBJ1-1,TRBV19,TRBD1,TGTGCCAGTAGTATAGACAGGGGGTGGGAGAGAGACACTGAAGCTTTCTTT,CASSIDRGWERDTEAFF
.,TRBJ2-1,TRBV6-5,TRBD2,TGTGCCAGCAGTAGGACTAGCGCGTATTCCTACAATGAGCAGTTCTTC,CASSRTSAYSYNEQFF
.,TRBJ2-6,TRBV12-3/TRBV12-4,TRBD1,TGTGCCAGCACCCTATACACAGGGGGGAACTCTGGGGCCAACGTCCTGACTTTC,CASTLYTGGNSGANVLTF
.,TRBJ1-1,TRBV7-3,.,TGTGCCAGCAGTGGACAGCACTATGAAGCTTTCTTT,CASSGQHYEAFF
few,TRBJ2-6,TRBV7-9,.,TGTGCCAGCAGCGATACTCAGTCAAGTGGGGCCAACGTCCTGACTTTC,CASSDTQSSGANVLTF
many,TRBJ2-7,TRBV7-9,TRBD1,TGTGCCAGCAGCTTGGGGACAGTCTTCGACGAGCAGTACTTC,CASSLGTVFDEQYF
few,TRBJ2-3,TRBV11-3,.,TGTGCCAGCAGCTTAGAGGGTCCAAAGACAGATACGCAGTATTTT,CASSLEGPKTDTQYF
.,TRBJ1-1,TRBV7-4,.,TGTGCCAGCAGCTCCCAGGGTCGGGAGAACACTGAAGCTTTCTTT,CASSSQGRENTEAFF
few,TRBJ1-1,TRBV5-6,.,TGTGCCAGCAGCTTGTGGGGGGGTGAAAGTTCAGCTTTCTTT,CASSLWGGESSAFF
few,TRBJ1-1,TRBV7-9,TRBD1,TGTGCCAGCACCGTCGAGGGGGCGAAGACTGAAGCTTTCTTT,CASTVEGAKTEAFF
few,TRBJ2-1,TRBV19,.,TGTGCCAGTAGCGGTCTCTCCTACAATGAGCAGTTCTTC,CASSGLSYNEQFF
.,TRBJ2-1,TRBV2,TRBD2,TGTGCCAGCAGTGAGGAAGGACTAGCGACCTCCTACAATGAGCAGTTCTTC,CASSEEGLATSYNEQFF
many,TRBJ1-5,TRBV7-6,.,TGTGCCAGCAGCTTAGAACAGGGTAATCAGCCCCAGCATTTT,CASSLEQGNQPQHF
.,TRBJ2-1,TRBV11-2,TRBD2,TGTGCCAGCAGCTTATTGGGACTAGCTGCTGTCGAGCAGTTCTTC,CASSLLGLAAVEQFF
.,TRBJ2-1,TRBV12-3/TRBV12-4,.,TGTGCCAGCAGCCTTTTGGGAGGAGCCGACTACAATGAGCAGTTCTTC,CASSLLGGADYNEQFF
.,TRBJ1-1,TRBV10-3,TRBD1,TGTGCCATCAGTGGACAGGGGAACACTGAAGCTTTCTTT,CAISGQGNTEAFF
once,TRBJ1-1,TRBV29-1,.,TGCAGCGTTGAAGACGTCCCCGGGGGCACTGAAGCTTTCTTT,CSVEDVPGGTEAFF
.,TRBJ2-1,TRBV20-1,.,TGCAGTGCCCTACGGGGGAGTCGTTACAATGAGCAGTTCTTC,CSALRGSRYNEQFF
few,TRBJ1-1,TRBV4-1,.,TGCGCCAGCAGCCAGGCACCAACAGGAGGGCTGAACACTGAAGCTTTCTTT,CASSQAPTGGLNTEAFF
.,TRBJ1-2,TRBV4-3,TRBD1,TGCGCCAGCAGCCAAAGGGACAGGGGTTCCTATGGCTACACCTTC,CASSQRDRGSYGYTF
.,TRBJ2-1,TRBV6-1,.,TGTGCCAGCAAAGGGGACTGGCAAAATGAGCAGTTCTTC,CASKGDWQNEQFF
.,TRBJ2-7,TRBV12-3/TRBV12-4,.,TGTGCCAGCAGCTTTCGGGGCGCCTACGAGCAGTACTTC,CASSFRGAYEQYF
many,TRBJ2-3,TRBV7-2,TRBD2,TGTGCCATTGGCCGGGGGGGACCAGACACAGATACGCAGTATTTT,CAIGRGGPDTDTQYF
.,TRBJ1-2,TRBV27,TRBD1,TGTGCCAGCAGTACTTCCGGGACAGGGGATGGCTACACCTTC,CASSTSGTGDGYTF